These 2 T cell receptor beta chains were sequenced from one sample in a study of Ad26.COV2.S vaccination and SARS-CoV-2 variants. Regarding treatment: about 20 received Ad26.COV2.S at low or high dose, single or two shots; a few received placebo; per-sample allocation not given. Specimens were obtained on day 63 following the first vaccine or placebo injection. Produced via immunoSEQ multiplex PCR; TCRdb's table is partial and in-frame only. The sample has about 400,000 clones, 88% seen once. The sequencing here drew on peripheral blood, taken in a trial of Ad26.COV2.S vaccine versus placebo. These receptors were taken from a person between 18 and 60 years old who received the Ad26.COV2.S COVID-19 vaccine or a placebo.

This clone appeared a single time. The chain employs TRBV24-1 and TRBJ1-5, with 8 bases fitting TRBD1. CDR3 length: 15 amino acids. Per germline, CDR1 KGHDR and CDR2 SFDVKD. Trimming cost V 5 bases and J 4 bases; bases outside gene matches: 6. In DNA, the CDR3 is TGTGCCACCAGTGCTGGGACAGGAACAAATCAGCCCCAGCATTTT. The encoded protein is CATSAGTGTNQPQHF.

This chain links TRBV19 with TRBJ1-6; the D is unclear. The CDR3 has 15 residues. Trimming stripped 5 bases from V and 8 bases from J, with 16 bases between. Germline CDR1 and CDR2: LNHDA and SQIVND (reference sequence). The CDR3 sequence: CASSPREGPDSPLHF. The CDR3, as DNA: TGTGCCAGTAGTCCCCGGGAGGGCCCGGATTCACCCCTCCACTTT.